Described below is a single TCR beta chain sequence and its context. Other DNA sequences from this sample encode an identical CDR3 as well. Method: immunoSEQ multiplex PCR; TCRdb's copy keeps in-frame clones and lacks some. This sample yields around 2.5 million clones, of which approximately 94% are seen a single time; around 0.4% belongs to the top ten. The data derive from a study of shared clonotypes between healthy human individuals. CDR1 and CDR2 from the germline V gene are MNHEY and SVGAGI. Trimming pared 6 bases from V and 4 bases from J, leaving 5 bases between. The CDR3 consists of 11 residues.

The sample taken for sequencing was naive CD4+ T cells from PBMCs. As for subset: CD45RA+ positively selected. The rearrangement uses TRBV6-5 and TRBJ2-3, with D hard to call. The receptor was isolated from a man aged 18 to 29 in good health. Some clones in this sample may be carry-over from other donors' samples. CDR3 in amino acids: CASSSADTQYF. The CDR3 nucleotides read TGTGCCAGCAGCTCGGCAGATACGCAGTATTTT.